This T cell receptor beta chain was sequenced for a study of blood T cell repertoires in COVID-19. For the study at large: From T cells, B-cell-depleted T cells, or PBMCs came the material, which was cDNA or gDNA.

In the authors' workflow: Quantification of nucleated cells was approximated via reference gene primer amplification. Some clones are missing from TCRdb's copy, which holds only in-frame ones; the method was immunoSEQ multiplex PCR. V and J calls and clone size are copied from that table; D and trimming were computed from the DNA. There are some 190,000 clones in the sample; nearly 80% occur only once, and 14% lies in the top ten. Deletions cut 5 bases from V and 7 bases from J, with 9 bases between. This CDR3 has 11 amino acids. The germline gives CDR1 MNHEY, CDR2 SVGAGI. The chain employs TRBV6-5 and TRBJ2-7; D perhaps matches TRBD1 (6 bases). The source of this sequence is a man aged 60-69 years who had been exposed to COVID-19. Sequencing used PBMCs or T cells enriched from blood (not recorded which). CDR3 residues: CASSTGFEQYF. CDR3 sequence (DNA): TGTGCCAGCAGTACAGGGTTTGAGCAGTACTTC.